A single sample gave rise to the 2 T cell receptor beta chains below, sequenced in a study of T cell responses to AZD1222 COVID-19 vaccine. This table comes from immunoSEQ multiplex PCR, and its TCRdb copy is limited to in-frame clones, with some not included. The sample has tens of thousands of clones; under 90% are singletons. The sequencing here drew on peripheral blood, taken on day 0 of AZD1222 vaccination. Every receptor here comes from an adult in good health.

The CDR3, as DNA: TGTGCCAGCAGCTTACGACAGGGTAACACTGAAGCTTTCTTT. This encodes CASSLRQGNTEAFF. The chain employs TRBV3-1 (or the pseudogene TRBV3-2) and TRBJ1-1; TRBD1 matches 7 bases. The germline CDR1 and CDR2 sequences are LGHDT and YNNKEL (reference sequence). This CDR3 spans 14 amino acids. The J segment lost 2 bases and the V segment lost 5 bases, leaving 5 bases of the junction unmatched.

The chain recombines TRBV3-1 (or the pseudogene TRBV3-2) with TRBJ1-2, with 9 bases lining up with TRBD1. After removal of 1 base from V and 2 bases from J, the junction contained 8 bases not matched to a gene. The CDR3 has 17 residues. From germline, CDR1 is LGHDT and CDR2 YNNKEL (reference sequence). The CDR3 sequence: CASSQGLGTGMNYGYTF. DNA of the CDR3: TGTGCCAGCAGCCAAGGTCTCGGGACAGGGATGAACTATGGCTACACCTTC.